Detailed here is one TCR beta chain. This specimen comes from a study of long-term antiretroviral therapy in people with HIV. Overall study: The 2015 immediate-ART recommendation was preceded by the earliest samples by about a decade.

Donors needed at least one pre-ART PBMC sample plus at least two post-ART samples. HIV-positive participants all received treatment in the United States. Investigators performed immunoSEQ version v3.0 at survey level. Some clones are missing from TCRdb's copy, which holds only in-frame ones; the method was immunoSEQ multiplex PCR. The profile shows over 10,000 clones, 88% of them singletons. With V trimmed by 0 bases and J by 7 bases, 3 bases remained unmatched. The germline V gene encodes CDR1 SGHNT and CDR2 YYREEE (reference sequence). The CDR3 is 14 amino acids. The receptor was derived from a woman aged 40 to 55 with HIV. The chain combines TRBV5-4 with TRBJ2-2; TRBD2 aligns across 7 bases. This material consisted of unsorted PBMCs, taken 2.1 years after starting antiretroviral therapy. The CDR3 DNA sequence: TGTGCCAGCAGCTTGGACTGGGGGGGCGGGGAGCTGTTTTTT. This encodes CASSLDWGGGELFF.